What follows is one T cell receptor beta chain and its context. Its antigen is currently unknown. The PCR was carried out with 60 Vbeta primers and 13 Jbeta primers. Profiled with immunoSEQ multiplex PCR; TCRdb holds only in-frame clones, not every one. The top ten hold 5% to 8% of the sample, which has some 170,000 clones, about 75% seen once. The donors (healthy individuals) were bone marrow donors. This record belongs to a study of cytomegalovirus exposure and HLA in healthy donors. General study findings and limits: TCR beta chain V- and J-gene trimming was linked, in a later analysis, to a missense variant in DCLRE1C.

CDR3 length: 14 amino acids. The junction had 5 bases not matched to a gene; V was cut back by 1 base and J by 5 bases. Germline V gives CDR1 GTSNPN, CDR2 SVGIG (reference sequence). Sequencing used PBMCs. The TCR originated in a man between 40 and 49 years old in good health and CMV-seropositive. The chain uses TRBV30 and TRBJ1-2; 9 bases line up with TRBD1. CDR3 sequence reads: CAWSALGQGYGYTF. In nucleotides, the CDR3 is TGTGCCTGGAGTGCCCTTGGACAGGGGTATGGCTACACCTTC.